Presented here are 11 T cell receptor beta chains from one specimen sequenced in a study of tumor-infiltrating lymphocytes in primary liver carcinoma. Using a constant-region primer together with ProtoScript II reverse transcriptase, TCR beta cDNA was made from 500 ng of total RNA. For TCR beta, libraries were produced by three nested multiplex PCR rounds using slightly modified ARM-PCR. TRBV1-TRBV30 forward primers paired with a C-beta reverse primer drove the first two PCR rounds, about 9 cycles each. TCRdb independently ran MiXCR on the multiplex PCR reads; one entry per CDR3 protein. The sample lists about 320,000 distinct CDR3 sequences; approximately 58% were seen once. The authors took blood RNA from unsorted whole blood and also extracted germline DNA. Sequenced input: peripheral blood. Receptor source: a woman in her twenties or thirties with primary liver carcinoma and hepatitis B virus infection.

A note on this clonotype: Compared with germline, one end of the junction differs, possibly owing to a read error. The chain is built from TRBV5-6 and TRBJ2-7, with TRBD2 identical over 8 bases. CDR3 size: 16 residues. In germline, CDR1 is SGHDT, CDR2 YYEEEE. The CDR3 is CANSFRLASRSNEQYF. The DNA for the CDR3 is TGTGCCAACAGCTTTAGACTAGCGAGCCGCAGTAACGAGCAGTACTTC.

Concerning this clonotype itself: One base away lies a much larger clone, so this may be a sequencing read error. This rearrangement joins TRBV10-3 to TRBJ1-1, with a possible D match to TRBD1 (5 bases). Germline CDR1 and CDR2: ENHRY and SYGVKD. The CDR3 consists of 16 residues. The CDR3 reads CAICSLGPGLNTEAYF. The CDR3 DNA reads as TGTGCCATCTGTTCCCTGGGCCCAGGGTTGAACACTGAAGCTTACTTT.

This clonotype appeared a few times. The chain recombines TRBV28 with TRBJ1-2; no definite D call. The CDR3 is 11 amino acids. Deletions cut 7 bases from V and 2 bases from J, with 5 bases between. The germline CDR1 and CDR2 sequences are MDHEN and SYDVKM. CDR3: CASNMNYGYTF. CDR3 bases: TGTGCCAGCAATATGAACTATGGCTACACCTTC.

About this clonotype: Being one base from a much bigger clone, this may be a read error. V gene TRBV29-1 combines with J gene TRBJ2-2; 10 bases agree with TRBD1. The CDR3 sequence is 15 residues long. Germline V gene lookup returns CDR1 SQVTM and CDR2 ANQGSEA. For the CDR3, the DNA is TGCAGCGCTGGATGGACAGGGGGAAACATCGGGGAGCTGTTTTTT. Translation gives CSAGWTGGNIGELFF.

V gene TRBV4-2 combines with J gene TRBJ2-1; 12 nucleotides align to TRBD2. Germline assignment: CDR1 LGHNA and CDR2 YNFKEQ. This CDR3 has 15 amino acids. Germline trimming cut 3 bases from V and 9 bases from J; bases unmatched to any gene: 6. The CDR3 region has the DNA TGTGCCAGCAGCCAGCTAGCGGGAGGGCCCAGTGAGCAGTTCTTC. As protein: CASSQLAGGPSEQFF.

As concerns this clonotype: A much larger clone differs by one base, so this may be a read error. CDR3 sequence: CSVTKGGSQEIQYF. The CDR3 DNA reads as TGCAGCGTTACCAAGGGGGGCAGTCAAGAGATCCAGTACTTC. The chain joins TRBV29-1 to TRBJ2-5; D is tentatively TRBD1 or TRBD2 (6 bases each). Germline CDR1 SQVTM, CDR2 ANQGSEA. This CDR3 has 14 amino acids.

In regard to this clonotype: Since a much larger clone is just one base distant, this may be a read error. V and J are TRBV4-3 and TRBJ2-7; no definite D call. Germline V gives CDR1 LGHNA, CDR2 YSLEER. The CDR3 contains 15 residues. In DNA, the CDR3 is TGCGCCAGCAGCCAAGGGTTCCCTACTTCCTACGTGCAGTACTTC. Amino acid sequence: CASSQGFPTSYVQYF.

This chain joins TRBV12-3 or TRBV12-4 and TRBJ2-4, with no clear D. CDR3 length: 15 amino acids. V shed 6 bases and J shed 7 bases, with 19 bases lying between them. The CDR3 loop reads CASSPKSSGGNIQYF. The CDR3, as DNA: TGTGCCAGCAGCCCGAAAAGTTCCGGTGGGAACATTCAGTACTTC.

This clonotype was observed a single time. This may stem from a read error, because a much larger clone lies one nucleotide away. This chain connects TRBV12-3 or TRBV12-4 to TRBJ1-2; unclear D gene. The CDR3 runs to 12 residues. The CDR3 reads CACSFRQTNYTF. The CDR3 coding sequence is TGTGCCTGCAGTTTCCGGCAGACGAACTACACCTTC.

Remarks on this clonotype: One end of the junction is discordant with germline, which a read error may explain. V and J are TRBV6-1 and TRBJ2-1; possibly TRBD1 for D (6 bases). Germline V gene sequence: CDR1 MNHNS, CDR2 SASEGT. CDR3 size: 14 residues. CDR3 in amino acids: CASRTAGAYNEEFF. The CDR3 DNA follows: TGTGCCAGCAGGACAGCAGGGGCCTACAATGAGGAGTTCTTC.

On this clonotype: The junction shows a germline mismatch at one end, possibly a read error. The chain combines TRBV4-2 with TRBJ2-7; TRBD2 agrees at 9 bases. The germline CDR1 and CDR2 sequences are LGHNA and YNFKEQ. This CDR3 has 14 residues. CDR3 sequence: CASNQGGSSGEQHF. CDR3 in DNA: TGTGCCAGCAACCAAGGGGGCTCTAGCGGGGAGCAGCACTTC.